The clone carrying this T cell receptor (beta chain) has a count of ten or more. Trimming removed 3 bases from V and 2 bases from J, with 8 bases in between. The CDR3 has 12 amino acids. Germline loops: CDR1 DFQATT, CDR2 SNEGSKA (reference sequence). These data belong to a study of blood T cell repertoires in COVID-19. Study-wide background: Samples came from the United States, Italy and Spain, spanning acute and convalescent COVID-19.

In the authors' methods: Nucleated cell number was recorded as an estimate derived from reference gene primer amplification. Data came from immunoSEQ multiplex PCR; TCRdb stores just in-frame clones and leaves some out. V and J calls and clone size are those listed in that table; D and trimming were worked out from the DNA. The data hold over 95,000 clones, with roughly 81% observed a single time. The sample was peripheral blood. The clonotype comes from a human donor in a cohort sampled during active COVID-19. The V call is TRBV20-1, the J call TRBJ2-7; a possible D gene is TRBD2 (5 bases). CDR3 nucleotides: TGCAGTGCTAGTGACGGGACCTACGAGCAGTACTTC. Its translation is CSASDGTYEQYF.